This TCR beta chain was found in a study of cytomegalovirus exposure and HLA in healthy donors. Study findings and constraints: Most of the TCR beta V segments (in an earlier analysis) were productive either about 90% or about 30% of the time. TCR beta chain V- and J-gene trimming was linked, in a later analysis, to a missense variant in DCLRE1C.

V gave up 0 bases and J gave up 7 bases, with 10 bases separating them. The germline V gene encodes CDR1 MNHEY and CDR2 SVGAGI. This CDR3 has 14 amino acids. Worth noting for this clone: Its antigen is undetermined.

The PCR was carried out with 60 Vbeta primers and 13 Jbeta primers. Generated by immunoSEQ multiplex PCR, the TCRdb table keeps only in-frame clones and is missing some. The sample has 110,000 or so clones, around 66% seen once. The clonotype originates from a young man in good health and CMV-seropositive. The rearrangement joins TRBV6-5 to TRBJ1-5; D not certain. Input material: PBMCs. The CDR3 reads CASSYSSLGQPQHF. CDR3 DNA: TGTGCCAGCAGTTACTCGAGCCTAGGACAGCCCCAGCATTTT.